The clone carrying this TCR beta chain occurred many times. Its target is not known. The PBMCs were sourced from fresh peripheral blood (more than 9 ml). V was trimmed by 5 bases and J by 0 bases, leaving 7 bases between them. The CDR3 loop spans 13 amino acids. CDR1 and CDR2 (germline): MNHNS, SASEGT. There were TCR beta CDR3 regions amplified from RNA transcripts. Carried out on the TCR CDR3, a first-round RT-PCR used the HTBI primer set. TCRdb re-derived calls from the multiplex PCR reads in MiXCR, one entry per CDR3 protein. In the table there are approximately 480,000 distinct CDR3 sequences, around 20% of which are singletons. The source of the sample is a study of T cells in Graves' hyperthyroidism and ophthalmopathy. Study in general: Peripheral blood was drawn at first diagnosis, prior to all treatment. Study-level findings and limits: Stable hyperthyroidism was separated from ophthalmopathy by a model based on 13 V-J features. Most expanded thyroid clonotypes above 0.001 also appeared in blood.

The sequence was collected from a man between 18 and 35 years old with Graves' hyperthyroidism. The sample comprised blood. The genes are TRBV6-1 and TRBJ2-5; no clear D gene. CDR3 nucleotide sequence: TGTGCCAGCAGTAAACGGTACCAAGAGACCCAGTACTTC. Protein product: CASSKRYQETQYF.